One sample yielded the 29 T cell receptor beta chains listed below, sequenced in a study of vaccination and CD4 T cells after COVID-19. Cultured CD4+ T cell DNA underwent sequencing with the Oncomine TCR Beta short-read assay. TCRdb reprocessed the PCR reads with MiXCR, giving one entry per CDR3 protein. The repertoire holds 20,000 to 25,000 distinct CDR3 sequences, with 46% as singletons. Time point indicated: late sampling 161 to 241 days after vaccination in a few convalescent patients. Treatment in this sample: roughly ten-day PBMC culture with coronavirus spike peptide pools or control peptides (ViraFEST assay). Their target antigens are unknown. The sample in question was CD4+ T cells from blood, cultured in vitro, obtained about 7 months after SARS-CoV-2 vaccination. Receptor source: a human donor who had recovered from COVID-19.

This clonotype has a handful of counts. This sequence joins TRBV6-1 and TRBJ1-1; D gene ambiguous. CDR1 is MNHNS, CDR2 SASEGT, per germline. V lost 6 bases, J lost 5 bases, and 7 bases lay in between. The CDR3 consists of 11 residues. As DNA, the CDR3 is TGTGCCAGCAGCCGATGGACTGAAGCTTTCTTT. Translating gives CASSRWTEAFF.

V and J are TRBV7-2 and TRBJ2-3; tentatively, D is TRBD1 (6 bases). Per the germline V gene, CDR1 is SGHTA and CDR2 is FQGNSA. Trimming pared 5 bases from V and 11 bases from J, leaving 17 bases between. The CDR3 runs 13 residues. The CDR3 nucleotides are TGTGCCAGCAGCGCAGGGGTCCAGATAAGGCAGTATTTT. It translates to CASSAGVQIRQYF.

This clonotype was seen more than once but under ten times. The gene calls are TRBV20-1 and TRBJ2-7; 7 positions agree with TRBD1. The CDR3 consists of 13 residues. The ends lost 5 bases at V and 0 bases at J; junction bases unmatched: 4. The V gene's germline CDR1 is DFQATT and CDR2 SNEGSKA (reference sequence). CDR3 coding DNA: TGCAGTGCTTACAGGGGAAACTCCTACGAGCAGTACTTC. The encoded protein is CSAYRGNSYEQYF.

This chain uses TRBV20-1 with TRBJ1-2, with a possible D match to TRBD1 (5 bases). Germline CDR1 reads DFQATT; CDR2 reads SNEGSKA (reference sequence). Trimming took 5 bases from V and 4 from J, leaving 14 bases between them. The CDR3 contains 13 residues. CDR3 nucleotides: TGCAGTGCTCCGGGGGAGTACAGCTATGGCTACACCTTC. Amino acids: CSAPGEYSYGYTF.

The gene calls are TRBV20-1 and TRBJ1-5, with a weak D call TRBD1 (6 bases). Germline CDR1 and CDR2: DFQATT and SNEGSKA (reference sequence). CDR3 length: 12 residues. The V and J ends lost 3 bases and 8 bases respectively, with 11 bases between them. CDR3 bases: TGCAGTGCTAGGGACAGACTAGAGCCCCAGCATTTT. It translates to CSARDRLEPQHF.

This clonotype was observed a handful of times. The CDR3 DNA follows: TGTGCCAGCAACGCTTGGGCGGGCGGCACTGAAGCTTTCTTT. Residues: CASNAWAGGTEAFF. This chain connects TRBV7-9 to TRBJ1-1, with no clear D. CDR3 length equals 14 residues. Germline V gene sequence: CDR1 SEHNR, CDR2 FQNEAQ (reference sequence). The V gene lost 7 bases and the J gene lost 4 bases, with 16 bases spanning the gap.

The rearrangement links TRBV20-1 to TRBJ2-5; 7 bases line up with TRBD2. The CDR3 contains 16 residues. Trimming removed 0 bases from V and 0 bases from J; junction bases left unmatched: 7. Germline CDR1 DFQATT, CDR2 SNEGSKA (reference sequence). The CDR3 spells CSARDPGGGHQETQYF. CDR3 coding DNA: TGCAGTGCTAGAGATCCGGGGGGAGGGCACCAAGAGACCCAGTACTTC.

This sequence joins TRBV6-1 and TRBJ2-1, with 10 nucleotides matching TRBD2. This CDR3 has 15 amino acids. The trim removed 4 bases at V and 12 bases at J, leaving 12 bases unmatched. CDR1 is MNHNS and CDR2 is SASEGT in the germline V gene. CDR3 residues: CASSVGLAAQRGQFF. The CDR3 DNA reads TGTGCCAGCAGTGTAGGACTAGCGGCCCAAAGGGGGCAGTTCTTC.

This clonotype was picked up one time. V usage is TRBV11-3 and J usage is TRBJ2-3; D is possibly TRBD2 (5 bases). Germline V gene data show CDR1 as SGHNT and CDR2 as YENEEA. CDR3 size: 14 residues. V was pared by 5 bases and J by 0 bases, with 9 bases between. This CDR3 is CASSVGGSTDTQYF. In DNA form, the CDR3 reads TGTGCCAGCAGCGTTGGCGGGAGCACAGATACGCAGTATTTT.

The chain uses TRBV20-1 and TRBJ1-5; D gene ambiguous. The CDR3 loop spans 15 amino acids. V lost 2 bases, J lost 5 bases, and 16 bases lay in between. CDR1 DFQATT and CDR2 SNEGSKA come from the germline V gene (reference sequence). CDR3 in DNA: TGCAGTGCTAGACGTACTGGGATTAGAGATCAGCCCCAGCATTTT. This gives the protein CSARRTGIRDQPQHF.

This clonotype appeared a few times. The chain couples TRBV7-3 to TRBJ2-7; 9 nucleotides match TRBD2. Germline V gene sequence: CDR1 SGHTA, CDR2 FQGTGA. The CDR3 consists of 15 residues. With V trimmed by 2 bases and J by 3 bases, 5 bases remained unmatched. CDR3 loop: CASSLGLAGSYEQYF. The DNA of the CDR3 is TGTGCCAGCAGCTTAGGGCTAGCGGGGAGCTACGAGCAGTACTTC.

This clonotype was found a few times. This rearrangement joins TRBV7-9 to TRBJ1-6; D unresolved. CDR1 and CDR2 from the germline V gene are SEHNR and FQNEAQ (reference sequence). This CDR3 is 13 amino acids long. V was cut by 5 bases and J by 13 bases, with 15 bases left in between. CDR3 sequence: CASSPEEFLPLHF. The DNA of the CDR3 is TGTGCCAGCAGCCCCGAGGAGTTCTTGCCCCTCCACTTT.

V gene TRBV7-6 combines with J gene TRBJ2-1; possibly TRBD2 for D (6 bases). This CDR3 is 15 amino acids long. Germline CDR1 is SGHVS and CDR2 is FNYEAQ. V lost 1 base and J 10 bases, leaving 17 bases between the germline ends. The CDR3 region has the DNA TGTGCCAGCAGCTTAGAGTTTAGCGGTACCTGGGAGCAGTTCTTC. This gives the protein CASSLEFSGTWEQFF.

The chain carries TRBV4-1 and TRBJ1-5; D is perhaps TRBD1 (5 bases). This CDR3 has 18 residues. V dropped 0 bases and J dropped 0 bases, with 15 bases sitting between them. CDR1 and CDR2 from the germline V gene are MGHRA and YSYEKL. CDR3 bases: TGCGCCAGCAGCCAAGAGCCCCGGGCAGGGCTTAGCAATCAGCCCCAGCATTTT. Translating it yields CASSQEPRAGLSNQPQHF.

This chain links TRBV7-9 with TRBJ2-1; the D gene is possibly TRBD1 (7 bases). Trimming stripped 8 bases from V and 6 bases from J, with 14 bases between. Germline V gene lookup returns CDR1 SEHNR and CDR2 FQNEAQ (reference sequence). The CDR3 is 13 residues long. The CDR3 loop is CASALRGANEQFF. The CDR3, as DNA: TGTGCCAGCGCCCTCAGGGGGGCCAATGAGCAGTTCTTC.

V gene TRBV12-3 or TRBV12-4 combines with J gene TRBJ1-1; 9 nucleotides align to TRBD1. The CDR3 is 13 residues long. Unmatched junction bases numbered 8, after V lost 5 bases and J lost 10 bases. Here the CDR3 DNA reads TGTGCCAGCAGTACGACAGGGGGTTTTGTAGCTTTCTTT. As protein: CASSTTGGFVAFF.

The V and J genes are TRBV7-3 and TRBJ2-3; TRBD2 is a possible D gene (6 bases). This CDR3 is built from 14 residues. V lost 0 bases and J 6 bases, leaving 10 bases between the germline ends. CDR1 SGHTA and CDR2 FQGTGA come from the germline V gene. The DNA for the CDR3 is TGTGCCAGCAGCTTAACTAGCGGTGCGGATACGCAGTATTTT. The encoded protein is CASSLTSGADTQYF.

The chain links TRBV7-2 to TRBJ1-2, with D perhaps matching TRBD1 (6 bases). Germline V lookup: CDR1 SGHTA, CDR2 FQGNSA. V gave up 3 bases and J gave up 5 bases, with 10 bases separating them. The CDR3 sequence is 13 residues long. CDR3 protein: CASSFRGGYGYTF. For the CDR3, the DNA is TGTGCCAGCAGCTTCAGGGGTGGATATGGCTACACCTTC.

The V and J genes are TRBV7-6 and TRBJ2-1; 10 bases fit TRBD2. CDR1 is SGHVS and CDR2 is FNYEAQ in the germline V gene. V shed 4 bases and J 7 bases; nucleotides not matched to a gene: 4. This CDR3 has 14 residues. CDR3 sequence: CASSSPSGGNEQFF. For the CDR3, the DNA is TGTGCCAGCAGCTCCCCTAGCGGGGGTAATGAGCAGTTCTTC.

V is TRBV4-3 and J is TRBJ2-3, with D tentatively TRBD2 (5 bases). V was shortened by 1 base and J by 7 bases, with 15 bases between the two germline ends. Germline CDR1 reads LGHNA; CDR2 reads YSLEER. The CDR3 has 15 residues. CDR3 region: CASSQGSPGLNTQYF. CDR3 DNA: TGCGCCAGCAGCCAAGGGTCTCCAGGACTGAATACGCAGTATTTT.

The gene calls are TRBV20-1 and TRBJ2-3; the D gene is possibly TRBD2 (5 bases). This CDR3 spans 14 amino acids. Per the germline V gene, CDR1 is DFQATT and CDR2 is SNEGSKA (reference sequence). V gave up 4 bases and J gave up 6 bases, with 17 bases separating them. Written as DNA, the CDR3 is TGCAGTGCTATCTCCTGGCGGGCCGCGGATACGCAGTATTTT. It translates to CSAISWRAADTQYF.

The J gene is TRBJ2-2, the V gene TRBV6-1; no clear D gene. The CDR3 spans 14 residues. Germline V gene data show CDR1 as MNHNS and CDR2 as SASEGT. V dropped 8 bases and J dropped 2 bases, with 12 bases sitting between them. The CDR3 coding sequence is TGTGCCAGCCTGGGCAGAATAAACACCGGGGAGCTGTTTTTT. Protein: CASLGRINTGELFF.

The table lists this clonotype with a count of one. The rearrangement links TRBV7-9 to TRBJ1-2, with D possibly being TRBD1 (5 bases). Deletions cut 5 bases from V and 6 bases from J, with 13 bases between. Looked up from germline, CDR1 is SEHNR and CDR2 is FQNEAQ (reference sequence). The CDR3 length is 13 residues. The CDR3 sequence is CASSPGLVDGYTF. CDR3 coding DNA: TGTGCCAGCAGCCCGGGGCTGGTGGATGGCTACACCTTC.

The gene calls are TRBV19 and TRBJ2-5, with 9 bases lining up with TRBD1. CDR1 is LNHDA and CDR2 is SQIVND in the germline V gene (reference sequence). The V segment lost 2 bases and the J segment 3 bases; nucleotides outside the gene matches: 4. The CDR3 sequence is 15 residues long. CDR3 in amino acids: CASSIRGQGEETQYF. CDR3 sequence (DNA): TGTGCCAGTAGTATACGGGGACAGGGAGAAGAGACCCAGTACTTC.

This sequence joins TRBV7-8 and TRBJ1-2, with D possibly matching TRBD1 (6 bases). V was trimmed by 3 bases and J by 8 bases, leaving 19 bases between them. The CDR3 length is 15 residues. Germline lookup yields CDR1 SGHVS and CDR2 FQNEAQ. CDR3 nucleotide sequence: TGTGCCAGCAGCTTCTTTGTGGGACAAAGGAACGGCTACACCTTC. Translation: CASSFFVGQRNGYTF.

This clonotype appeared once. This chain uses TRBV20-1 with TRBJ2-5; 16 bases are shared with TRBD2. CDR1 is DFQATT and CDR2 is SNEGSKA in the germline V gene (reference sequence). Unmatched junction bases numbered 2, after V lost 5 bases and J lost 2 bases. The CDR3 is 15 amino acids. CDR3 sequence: CSAGGLAGGQETQYF. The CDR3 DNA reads TGCAGTGCTGGGGGACTAGCGGGGGGGCAAGAGACCCAGTACTTC.

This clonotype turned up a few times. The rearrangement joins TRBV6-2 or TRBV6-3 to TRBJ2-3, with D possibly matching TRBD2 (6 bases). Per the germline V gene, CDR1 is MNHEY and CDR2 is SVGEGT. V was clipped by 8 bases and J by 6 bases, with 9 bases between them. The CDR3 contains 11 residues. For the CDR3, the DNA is TGTGCCAGCCGGACTATGGATACGCAGTATTTT. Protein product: CASRTMDTQYF.

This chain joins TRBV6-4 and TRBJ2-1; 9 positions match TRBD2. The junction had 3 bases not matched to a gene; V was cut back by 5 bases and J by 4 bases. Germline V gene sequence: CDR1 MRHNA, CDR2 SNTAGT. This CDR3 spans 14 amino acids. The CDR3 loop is CASSQLAGYNEQFF. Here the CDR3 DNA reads TGTGCCAGCAGTCAACTAGCGGGTTACAATGAGCAGTTCTTC.

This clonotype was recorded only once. The CDR3 is CASSLGTNYNEQFF. Written as DNA, the CDR3 is TGTGCCAGCAGCTTAGGGACTAACTACAATGAGCAGTTCTTC. This chain links TRBV7-2 with TRBJ2-1; weak D call: TRBD2 (6 bases). Trimming left V 1 base short and J 3 bases short, with 7 bases between. Germline-derived CDR1 and CDR2 are SGHTA and FQGNSA. The CDR3 length is 14 residues.